Here is one T cell receptor (beta chain) with its context. The data were obtained in a study of cytomegalovirus exposure and HLA in healthy donors. Profiled with immunoSEQ multiplex PCR; TCRdb holds only in-frame clones, not every one. This sample has roughly 260,000 clones, with about 87% found just once. The germline CDR1 and CDR2 sequences are MNHEY and SMNVEV (reference sequence). V shed 7 bases and J 3 bases; nucleotides not matched to a gene: 9. The CDR3 spans 16 residues. The material sequenced was PBMCs. This TCR derives from a man younger than 35 in good health and CMV-seronegative. The rearrangement joins TRBV27 to TRBJ2-2, with 9 bases fitting TRBD1. The CDR3 coding sequence is TGTGCCAGCAAAACCGGGACAGGGCCCTACACCGGGGAGCTGTTTTTT. Its translation: CASKTGTGPYTGELFF.